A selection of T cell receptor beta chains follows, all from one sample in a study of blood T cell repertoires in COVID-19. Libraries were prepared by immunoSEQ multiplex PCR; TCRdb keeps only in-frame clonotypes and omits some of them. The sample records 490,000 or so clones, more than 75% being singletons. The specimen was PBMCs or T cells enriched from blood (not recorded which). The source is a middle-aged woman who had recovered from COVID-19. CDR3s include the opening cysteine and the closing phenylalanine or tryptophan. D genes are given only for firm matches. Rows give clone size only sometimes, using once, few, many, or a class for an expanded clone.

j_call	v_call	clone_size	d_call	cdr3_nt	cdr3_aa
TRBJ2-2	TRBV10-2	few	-	TGCGCCAGCAGTGGGAGACTAGCCGGGGAGCTGTTTTTT	CASSGRLAGELFF
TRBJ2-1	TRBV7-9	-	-	TGTGCCAGCAGCTTAAACACAGGGTGGAATGAGCAGTTCTTC	CASSLNTGWNEQFF
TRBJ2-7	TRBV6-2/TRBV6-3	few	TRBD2	TGTGCCAGCAGTTTCCCGCCGGGACTAGGTCCCTACGAGCAGTACTTC	CASSFPPGLGPYEQYF
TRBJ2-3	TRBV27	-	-	TGTGCCAGCAGTTTATCCCTAGATACGCAGTATTTT	CASSLSLDTQYF
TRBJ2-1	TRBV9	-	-	TGTGCCAGCAGCCCAACTAACAATGAGCAGTTCTTC	CASSPTNNEQFF
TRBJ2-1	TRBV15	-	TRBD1	TGTGCCACCGGGACAGGGTTTGATGAGCAGTTCTTC	CATGTGFDEQFF
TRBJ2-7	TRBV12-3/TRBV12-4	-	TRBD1	TGTGCCAGCTCAAGACAGGGTACCTACGAGCAGTACTTC	CASSRQGTYEQYF
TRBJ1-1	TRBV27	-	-	TGTGCCAGCAGTTCAAAGCCCTATTCCGCTGAAGCTTTCTTT	CASSSKPYSAEAFF
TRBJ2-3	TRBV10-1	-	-	TGCGCCAGCAGTGAGTCGACGGGGTGGTATACGCAGTATTTT	CASSESTGWYTQYF
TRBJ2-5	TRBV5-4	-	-	TGTGCCAGCAGCTTGCCTCAAGAGACCCAGTACTTC	CASSLPQETQYF
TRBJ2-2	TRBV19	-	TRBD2	TGTGCCAGTAGTGGATCTCGACTAGCGGGAGTGTTCTACACCGGGGAGCTGTTTTTT	CASSGSRLAGVFYTGELFF
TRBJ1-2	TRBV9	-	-	TGTGCCAGCAGCGTAGAACCAGGGGACCGTAACTATGGCTACACCTTC	CASSVEPGDRNYGYTF
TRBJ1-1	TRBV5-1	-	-	TGCGCCAGCAGCTTTTCCGCAGGGAACACTGAAGCTTTCTTT	CASSFSAGNTEAFF
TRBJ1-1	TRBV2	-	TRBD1	TGTGCCAGCAGTCGTCAGGGGGCGGGTGAAGCTTTCTTT	CASSRQGAGEAFF
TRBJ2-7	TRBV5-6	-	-	TGTGCCAGCAGCTTGGGTAGGGCAGGGATCTATGGGAACTACGAGCAGTACTTC	CASSLGRAGIYGNYEQYF
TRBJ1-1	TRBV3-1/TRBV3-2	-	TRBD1	TGTGCCAGCAGCCAGGCAGGGGGGACTGAAGCTTTCTTT	CASSQAGGTEAFF
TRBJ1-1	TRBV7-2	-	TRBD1	TGTGCCAGCAGCGTAAACAGGGGAGGCACTGAAGCTTTCTTT	CASSVNRGGTEAFF